This TCR beta chain was obtained from a study of T-cell reconstitution after alpha-beta-depleted transplantation in children. Unique molecular identifiers were incorporated during preparation of the TCRbeta library. TCRdb processed the PCR reads anew with MiXCR; each CDR3 protein has one entry. The repertoire includes some 220,000 distinct CDR3 sequences, around 9.9% of them detected once, and about 30% sits in the top ten. This clonotype was observed many times. The sequence derives from a child younger than two with acute myeloid leukemia, due to receive a stem cell transplant. The sample in question was PBMCs, obtained before TCRalphabeta/CD19-depleted stem cell transplant.

CDR3 loop: CASSLSLLNEQFF. CDR3 in DNA: TGTGCCAGCAGTCTTAGCCTACTTAATGAGCAGTTCTTC. This chain joins TRBV27 and TRBJ2-1; D call uncertain. V lost 5 bases and J 7 bases, leaving 12 bases between the germline ends. The CDR3 runs 13 residues. Germline V gene data show CDR1 as MNHEY and CDR2 as SMNVEV (reference sequence).